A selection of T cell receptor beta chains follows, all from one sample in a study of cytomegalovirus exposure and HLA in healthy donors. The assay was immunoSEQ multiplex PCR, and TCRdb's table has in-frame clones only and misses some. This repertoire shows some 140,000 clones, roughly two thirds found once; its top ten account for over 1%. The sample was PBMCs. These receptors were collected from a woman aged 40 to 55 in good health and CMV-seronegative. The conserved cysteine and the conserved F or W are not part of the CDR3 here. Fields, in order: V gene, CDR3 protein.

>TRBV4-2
ASSQDYRGVEKLF
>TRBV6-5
ASSYSIAGGLDTQY
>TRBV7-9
ASSLGLMRNRGTGELF
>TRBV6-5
ASSYSDRSLYGYT
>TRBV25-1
ASSDGSPLH
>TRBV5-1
ASSLVQGLNIQY
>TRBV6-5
ASSSPLGLGANVLT
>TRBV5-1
ASSPRTGDSYGYT
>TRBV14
ASSQGGGPNTDTQY
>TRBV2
ASSGRVSGTGELF
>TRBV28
ASSSPGREKLF
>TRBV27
ASSLLQGPTDTQY
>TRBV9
ASSGSGGVTDTQY
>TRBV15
ATSRGDRSRNTIY
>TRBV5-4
ASSLPAGGSTSPLH
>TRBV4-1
ASSQDGSGANVLT
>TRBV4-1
ASSQEPGGNTEAF
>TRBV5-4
ASSPPGTSGTQETQY
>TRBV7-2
ASSAGETQY
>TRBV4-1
ASSHINILSYNEQF
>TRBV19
ASSKLAYNEQF
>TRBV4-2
ASSQEEGATNEKLF
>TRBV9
ASSGRATGETQY
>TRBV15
ATSRDHSEKLF
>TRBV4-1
ASSLSGSQGTQY
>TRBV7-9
SSSWTGVVNSPLH
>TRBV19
ASTLTGVETEAF
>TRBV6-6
ASSLRAGGYT
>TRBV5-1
ASSLGGGGTDTQY
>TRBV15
ATSRDKQGVGTQY
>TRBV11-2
ASSSSDGGAEQY
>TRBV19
ASSLGSGGTQETQY
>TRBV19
ASRGLAGGYEQY
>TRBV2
ASHPQLRAF
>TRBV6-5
ASSINRDRYQH
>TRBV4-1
ASSQQERQEDEQY
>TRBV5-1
ASSLALAGQETQY
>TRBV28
ASTQGGHNSPLH
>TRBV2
ANTPTGSNTEAF
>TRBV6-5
ASSYSSSRSGNTIY
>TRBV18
ASCRDRATDTQY
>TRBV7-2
ASSRGGAEGYT
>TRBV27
ASSQRTGNIPNYGYT
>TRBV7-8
ASSFSWAGRETQY
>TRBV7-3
ASSLTSGGNNEQF
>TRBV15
ATSRGTRQMNTEAF
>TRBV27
ASSLLAGGSNEQF
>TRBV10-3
AIRGGMYLLSGNTIY
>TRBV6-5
ASSVDSNYEQY
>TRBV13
ASSEAGGSTDTQY
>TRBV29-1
SVESDRHYGYT
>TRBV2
ASSGAGSGNTIY
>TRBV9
ASRKSSLSGANVLT
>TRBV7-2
ASSVDTEAF
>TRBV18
ASSPPGTGNTEAF
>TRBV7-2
ASRLQGATEAF
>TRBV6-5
ASSYAGDGEAF